These 28 T cell receptor beta chains share one sample of origin, sequenced in a study of cytomegalovirus exposure and HLA in healthy donors. The PCR used 60 Vbeta and 13 Jbeta primers. The table came from immunoSEQ multiplex PCR; TCRdb's copy has only in-frame clones and leaves some out. The table has tens of thousands of clones, around three fifths seen once; the top ten hold about 6%. The material sequenced was PBMCs. Source of these receptors: a boy between 5 and 17 years old in good health and CMV-seropositive.

V and J are TRBV5-1 and TRBJ2-1; no firm D call. V shed 4 bases and J shed 8 bases, with 7 bases lying between them. CDR1 is SGHRS, CDR2 YFSETQ, per germline. CDR3 length: 11 residues. CDR3 residues: CASSQADEQFF. Here the CDR3 DNA reads TGCGCCAGCAGCCAGGCAGATGAGCAGTTCTTC. The full variable domain, with the rest looked up from reference TRBV5-1 and TRBJ2-1, is KAGVTQTPRYLIKTRGQQVTLSCSPISGHRSVSWYQQTPGQGLQFLFEYFSETQRNKGNFPGRFSGRQFSNSRSEMNVSTLELGDSALYLCASSQADEQFFGPGTRLTVL.

This clone was seen a few times. The chain is built from TRBV6-6 and TRBJ1-5; the D is unclear. The CDR3 contains 16 residues. V was clipped by 3 bases and J by 4 bases, with 16 bases between them. Germline V gene lookup returns CDR1 MNHNY and CDR2 SVGAGI (reference sequence). The CDR3 protein is CASSYFGGQSNQPQHF. As DNA, the CDR3 is TGTGCCAGCAGTTATTTCGGCGGTCAATCTAATCAGCCCCAGCATTTT.

The gene calls are TRBV30 and TRBJ2-2; tentatively, D is TRBD2 (5 bases). The CDR3 spans 12 residues. Trimming stripped 5 bases from V and 6 bases from J, with 10 bases between. In germline, CDR1 is GTSNPN, CDR2 SVGIG (reference sequence). The CDR3, as DNA: TGTGCCTGGTCTTGGGGAGCCGGGGAGCTGTTTTTT. Translation: CAWSWGAGELFF.

The rearrangement joins TRBV7-3 to TRBJ2-5; no firm D call. Trimming removed 5 bases at V and 0 bases at J, with 4 bases between. Germline V CDR1 and CDR2: SGHTA, FQGTGA. The CDR3 has 12 residues. CDR3: CASSPDQETQYF. The CDR3 bases are TGTGCCAGCAGCCCAGACCAAGAGACCCAGTACTTC.

The chain couples TRBV9 to TRBJ2-3, with 7 bases matching TRBD2. V lost 1 base, J lost 2 bases, and 4 bases stayed unmatched. The germline CDR1 and CDR2 sequences are SGDLS and YYNGEE. This CDR3 comprises 15 residues. The CDR3 coding sequence is TGTGCCAGCAGCGTATTGGGGGGGGACACAGATACGCAGTATTTT. It codes for CASSVLGGDTDTQYF.

This clone was seen only a few times. V usage is TRBV25-1 and J usage is TRBJ2-1, with 8 bases identical to TRBD2. Germline V gene data show CDR1 as MGHDK and CDR2 as SYGVNS. The CDR3 totals 13 residues. V trimming: 4 bases; J trimming: 9 bases; junction bases outside the gene matches: 5. CDR3 region: CASSGPSGFEQFF. The CDR3 DNA is TGTGCCAGCAGTGGTCCTAGCGGGTTTGAGCAGTTCTTC. The whole variable domain, filled in from reference TRBV25-1 and TRBJ2-1, reads EADIYQTPRYLVIGTGKKITLECSQTMGHDKMYWYQQDPGMELHLIHYSYGVNSTEKGDLSSESTVSRIRTEHFPLTLESARPSHTSQYLCASSGPSGFEQFFGPGTRLTVL.

This rearrangement joins TRBV14 to TRBJ2-3, with 8 bases that match TRBD1. The CDR3 consists of 17 residues. Germline CDR1 reads SGHDN; CDR2 reads FVKESK. V gave up 1 base and J gave up 2 bases; unmatched junction bases: 8. The CDR3 loop reads CASSQGGRGPVTDTQYF. DNA for the CDR3: TGTGCCAGCAGCCAAGGAGGCAGGGGGCCCGTCACAGATACGCAGTATTTT.

J is TRBJ1-5 and V is TRBV10-1, with 7 bases fitting TRBD1. V gave up 4 bases and J gave up 6 bases; unmatched junction bases: 3. CDR3 length: 13 amino acids. Germline V gene sequence: CDR1 WNHNN, CDR2 SYGVQD (reference sequence). DNA for the CDR3: TGCGCCAGCAGTGGACAGGGAGGTCAGCCCCAGCATTTT. The encoded protein is CASSGQGGQPQHF.

The chain recombines TRBV7-3 with TRBJ2-1; TRBD2 matches at 11 bases. The CDR3 runs to 16 residues. Germline CDR1 SGHTA, CDR2 FQGTGA. Trimming at V came to 6 bases and at J to 2 bases, leaving 6 bases not matched to a gene. The CDR3 spells CASSSFSGGAYNEQFF. The CDR3 DNA reads TGTGCCAGCAGTTCCTTTAGCGGGGGGGCCTACAATGAGCAGTTCTTC.

The CDR3 bases are TGTGCCAGCAGCGTCTCAGGGGAGCTTGGATATGGCTACACCTTC. Translating it yields CASSVSGELGYGYTF. The chain uses TRBV5-5 and TRBJ1-2, with TRBD1 as a possible D gene (6 bases). V shed 4 bases and J shed 5 bases, with 18 bases lying between them. The CDR3 has 15 amino acids. Germline-derived CDR1 and CDR2 are SGHKS and YYEKEE (reference sequence).

A single count supports this clone. The CDR3: CASSRRVGANEKLFF. CDR3 coding DNA: TGTGCCAGCAGCCGCCGGGTTGGAGCTAATGAAAAACTGTTTTTT. The rearrangement links TRBV5-5 to TRBJ1-4; D is unclear. Between the trimmed V and J ends, which lost 4 bases and 3 bases, there was a span of 13 bases. The CDR3 consists of 15 residues. Germline loops: CDR1 SGHKS, CDR2 YYEKEE (reference sequence).

The CDR3 nucleotides are TGTGCCAGCAGCACCGGACAGGGGTCGAATGAGCAGTTCTTC. Amino acids: CASSTGQGSNEQFF. The genes are TRBV7-2 and TRBJ2-1; 9 bases fit TRBD1. The CDR3 covers 14 residues. Looked up from germline, CDR1 is SGHTA and CDR2 is FQGNSA. Trimming cost V 5 bases and J 7 bases; bases outside gene matches: 6.

V and J are TRBV25-1 and TRBJ2-3; 11 bases are a match to TRBD2. There are 14 residues in the CDR3. Looked up from germline, CDR1 is MGHDK and CDR2 is SYGVNS. The V gene end was trimmed by 6 bases and the J gene end by 4 bases; junction bases not matched to a gene: 3. CDR3: CASRGSGRADTQYF. CDR3 nucleotides: TGTGCCAGCAGGGGTAGCGGGAGGGCAGATACGCAGTATTTT.

The chain carries TRBV30 and TRBJ2-1, with TRBD2 matching over 7 bases. The CDR3 consists of 14 residues. From germline, CDR1 is GTSNPN and CDR2 SVGIG (reference sequence). V lost 0 bases, J lost 7 bases, and 6 bases stayed unmatched. The CDR3 DNA is TGTGCCTGGAGTGTACTTTCTAGCGGAAATGAGCAGTTCTTC. It codes for CAWSVLSSGNEQFF. The full variable domain, its missing parts supplied by reference TRBV30 and TRBJ2-1, is SQTIHQWPATLVQPVGSPLSLECTVEGTSNPNLYWYRQAAGRGLQLLFYSVGIGQISSEVPQNLSASRPQDRQFILSSKKLLLSDSGFYLCAWSVLSSGNEQFFGPGTRLTVL.

V gene TRBV5-1 combines with J gene TRBJ2-5, with 7 bases aligning to TRBD1. V dropped 0 bases and J dropped 7; count of bases not matched to a gene: 6. The CDR3 spans 14 residues. Germline CDR1 SGHRS, CDR2 YFSETQ. In nucleotides, the CDR3 is TGCGCCAGCAGCTTGGTTCCAGGGGGTGCGACCCAGTACTTC. Translating gives CASSLVPGGATQYF. Full variable domain (missing parts from reference TRBV5-1 and TRBJ2-5): KAGVTQTPRYLIKTRGQQVTLSCSPISGHRSVSWYQQTPGQGLQFLFEYFSETQRNKGNFPGRFSGRQFSNSRSEMNVSTLELGDSALYLCASSLVPGGATQYFGPGTRLLVL.

The genes are TRBV4-3 and TRBJ2-2, with TRBD1 matching over 8 bases. The ends lost 0 bases at V and 3 bases at J; junction bases unmatched: 6. In germline, CDR1 is LGHNA, CDR2 YSLEER. This CDR3 has 17 amino acids. Here the CDR3 DNA reads TGCGCCAGCAGCCAAGATCAGGCAGGGGGCTACACCGGGGAGCTGTTTTTT. Protein: CASSQDQAGGYTGELFF.

The gene calls are TRBV23-1 and TRBJ2-1, with 7 bases lining up with TRBD1. TRBV23-1 is flagged as an ORF with uncertain function. The CDR3 has 14 amino acids. J gave up 7 bases and V 0 bases, and 3 bases lay outside the gene matches. Here the CDR3 DNA reads TGCGCCAGCAGTCAATCCTACAGGGGAAATGAGCAGTTCTTC. This encodes CASSQSYRGNEQFF.

This clone occurred a few times. The chain uses TRBV5-4 and TRBJ2-5; TRBD1 matches at 9 bases. The assigned J gene may be wrong: the sequence end matches TRBJ2-7 better. CDR1 is SGHNT and CDR2 is YYREEE in the germline V gene (reference sequence). This CDR3 has 15 amino acids. This CDR3 reads CASSFRRTGVDEQYF. CDR3 DNA sequence: TGTGCCAGCAGCTTCCGGAGGACAGGGGTAGACGAGCAGTACTTC.

This clone is medium-sized by share. The chain joins TRBV6-6 to TRBJ1-4; 11 bases line up with TRBD1. Germline trimming cut 5 bases from V and 8 bases from J; bases unmatched to any gene: 7. The CDR3 has 15 amino acids. Germline loops: CDR1 MNHNY, CDR2 SVGAGI (reference sequence). The CDR3 region is CASSLQGTGGEKLFF. In nucleotides, the CDR3 is TGTGCCAGCAGTCTACAGGGGACAGGGGGAGAAAAACTGTTTTTT.

The chain links TRBV30 to TRBJ1-5; 7 nucleotides align to TRBD1. Germline V lookup: CDR1 GTSNPN, CDR2 SVGIG (reference sequence). The J segment lost 3 bases and the V segment lost 1 base, leaving 3 bases of the junction unmatched. The CDR3 length is 14 residues. The CDR3 spells CAWSGGGANQPQHF. CDR3 DNA: TGTGCCTGGAGTGGAGGGGGCGCCAATCAGCCCCAGCATTTT.

The chain has TRBV5-1 and TRBJ1-1; 8 bases are a match to TRBD1. This CDR3 has 17 residues. J gave up 3 bases and V 0 bases, and 10 bases lay outside the gene matches. Per germline, CDR1 SGHRS and CDR2 YFSETQ. The CDR3 here is CASSLVGAGGAYTEAFF. The CDR3 nucleotides are TGCGCCAGCAGCTTGGTGGGGGCAGGGGGCGCGTACACTGAAGCTTTCTTT.

V and J are TRBV6-5 and TRBJ2-7, with 7 nucleotides matching TRBD1. CDR1 is MNHEY and CDR2 is SVGAGI in the germline V gene. This CDR3 has 15 residues. With V trimmed by 8 bases and J by 2 bases, 12 bases remained unmatched. Written as DNA, the CDR3 is TGTGCCAGCGTGAGGGACCGGGACAGAGCCTACGAGCAGTACTTC. Translating gives CASVRDRDRAYEQYF.

V usage is TRBV30 and J usage is TRBJ1-2; D uncertain. Trimming shortened V by 1 base and J by 8 bases, and 11 bases separated the two germline ends. CDR3 size: 12 residues. Germline V CDR1 and CDR2: GTSNPN, SVGIG (reference sequence). The CDR3 DNA sequence: TGTGCCTGGAGTGGTGGTACGGGGGGCTACACCTTC. This translates into CAWSGGTGGYTF.

The chain couples TRBV5-1 to TRBJ1-6; D call uncertain. Germline assignment: CDR1 SGHRS and CDR2 YFSETQ. The CDR3 length is 13 residues. V was cut by 5 bases and J by 8 bases, with 11 bases left in between. Here the CDR3 reads CASSERSDSPLHF. CDR3 in DNA: TGCGCCAGCAGTGAAAGGAGTGATTCACCCCTCCACTTT.

V usage is TRBV5-1 and J usage is TRBJ2-7, with 8 bases fitting TRBD1. Looked up from germline, CDR1 is SGHRS and CDR2 is YFSETQ. J was trimmed by 3 bases and V by 0 bases; bases with no gene match: 11. The CDR3 covers 17 residues. The CDR3 protein is CASSLGDRGQVFYEQYF. As DNA, the CDR3 is TGCGCCAGCAGCTTGGGGGACCGGGGACAGGTTTTCTACGAGCAGTACTTC. The full variable domain, rest sourced from reference TRBV5-1 and TRBJ2-7, is KAGVTQTPRYLIKTRGQQVTLSCSPISGHRSVSWYQQTPGQGLQFLFEYFSETQRNKGNFPGRFSGRQFSNSRSEMNVSTLELGDSALYLCASSLGDRGQVFYEQYFGPGTRLTVT.

The V and J genes are TRBV5-3 and TRBJ2-7, with 7 bases lining up with TRBD2. TRBV5-3 is an open reading frame whose function is uncertain. V gave up 2 bases and J gave up 0 bases; unmatched junction bases: 5. The CDR3 sequence is 15 residues long. CDR3 sequence: CARSLRDYNSYEQYF. The CDR3 nucleotides are TGTGCCAGAAGCTTAAGGGACTACAACTCCTACGAGCAGTACTTC.

This clone has a handful of counts. V is TRBV19 and J is TRBJ2-6; D might be TRBD2 (7 bases). Trimming cost V 4 bases and J 1 base, with 20 bases left between them. Germline CDR1 reads LNHDA; CDR2 reads SQIVND (reference sequence). The CDR3 covers 19 residues. CDR3 region: CASSTQWGGLESGANVLTF. The CDR3 bases are TGTGCCAGTAGTACCCAATGGGGGGGGCTAGAGTCTGGGGCCAACGTCCTGACTTTC.

This rearrangement joins TRBV20-1 to TRBJ2-7; tentative D call: TRBD1 (6 bases). V lost 6 bases and J lost 5, with 11 bases in between. There are 11 residues in the CDR3. Germline V gene sequence: CDR1 DFQATT, CDR2 SNEGSKA (reference sequence). CDR3 in DNA: TGCAGTGCGCTTACAGGGAACGAGCAGTACTTC. Translation: CSALTGNEQYF.